The table lists the clone carrying this TCR beta chain with many counts. Its antigen remains unknown. The authors made TCR cDNA by 5'RACE template switching, adding a universal primer site and UMIs. TCRdb recomputed calls from the 5' RACE reads with MiXCR, one row per CDR3 protein. The sample gives about 320,000 distinct CDR3 sequences, about 10% of which show up once; 2.5% to 4% is in the top ten. The sample is drawn from a study of T cells after yellow fever vaccination. Study findings and constraints: Post-booster reappearance was seen for most primary-vaccination clones (around 97% CD4, around 89% CD8).

This CDR3 contains 13 residues. CDR1 is SGHKS, CDR2 YYEKEE, per germline (reference sequence). Trimming removed 5 bases from V and 4 bases from J, with 12 bases in between. Sequencing used CD4+ T cells sorted from PBMCs, obtained 45 days after the yellow fever booster vaccination. The source of this sequence is a man between 18 and 35 years old who received the YFV17D yellow fever vaccine. The rearrangement joins TRBV5-5 to TRBJ1-1, with D maybe TRBD1 (5 bases). DNA of the CDR3: TGTGCCAGCAGTGGGCGGGGCCTCACTGAAGCTTTCTTT. Translating gives CASSGRGLTEAFF.